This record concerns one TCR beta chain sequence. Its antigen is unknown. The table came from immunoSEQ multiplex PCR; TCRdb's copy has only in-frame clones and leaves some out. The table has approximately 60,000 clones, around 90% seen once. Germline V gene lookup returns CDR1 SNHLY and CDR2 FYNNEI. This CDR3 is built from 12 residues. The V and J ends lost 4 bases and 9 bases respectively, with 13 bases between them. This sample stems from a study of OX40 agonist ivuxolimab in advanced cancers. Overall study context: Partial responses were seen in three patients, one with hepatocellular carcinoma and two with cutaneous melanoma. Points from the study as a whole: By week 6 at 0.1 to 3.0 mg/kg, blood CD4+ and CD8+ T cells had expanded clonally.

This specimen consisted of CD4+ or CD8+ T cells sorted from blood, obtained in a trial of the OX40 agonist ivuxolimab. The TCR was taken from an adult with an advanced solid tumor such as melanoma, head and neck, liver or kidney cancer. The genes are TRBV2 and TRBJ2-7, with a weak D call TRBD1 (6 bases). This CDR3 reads CASSALIRGQYF. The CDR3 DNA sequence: TGTGCCAGCAGTGCCCTAATCAGGGGGCAGTACTTC.